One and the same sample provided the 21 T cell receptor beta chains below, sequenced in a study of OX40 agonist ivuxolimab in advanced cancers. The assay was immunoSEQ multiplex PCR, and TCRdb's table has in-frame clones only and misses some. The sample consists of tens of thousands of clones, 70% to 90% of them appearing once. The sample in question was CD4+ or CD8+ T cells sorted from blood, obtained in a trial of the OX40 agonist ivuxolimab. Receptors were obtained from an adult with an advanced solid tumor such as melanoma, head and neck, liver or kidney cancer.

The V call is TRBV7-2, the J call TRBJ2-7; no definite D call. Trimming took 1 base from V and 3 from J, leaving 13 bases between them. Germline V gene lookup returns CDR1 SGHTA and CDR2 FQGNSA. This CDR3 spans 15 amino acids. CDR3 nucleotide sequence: TGTGCCAGCAGCTTAGAAAGAGCGTGGAACTACGAGCAGTACTTC. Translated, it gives CASSLERAWNYEQYF.

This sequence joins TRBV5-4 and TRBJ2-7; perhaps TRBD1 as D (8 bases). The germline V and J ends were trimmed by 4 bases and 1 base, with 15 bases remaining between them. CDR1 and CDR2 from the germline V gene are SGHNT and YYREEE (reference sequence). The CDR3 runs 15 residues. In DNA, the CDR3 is TGTGCCAGCAGCCGGACACAGGGGGGGTCCTACGAGCAGTACTTC. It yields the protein CASSRTQGGSYEQYF. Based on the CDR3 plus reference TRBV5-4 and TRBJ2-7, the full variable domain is ETGVTQSPTHLIKTRGQQVTLRCSSQSGHNTVSWYQQALGQGPQFIFQYYREEENGRGNFPPRFSGLQFPNYSSELNVNALELDDSALYLCASSRTQGGSYEQYFGPGTRLTVT.

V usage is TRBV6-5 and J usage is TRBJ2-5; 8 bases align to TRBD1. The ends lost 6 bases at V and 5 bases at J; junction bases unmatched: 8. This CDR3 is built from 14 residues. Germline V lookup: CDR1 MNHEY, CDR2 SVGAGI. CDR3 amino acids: CASRPPTGVETQYF. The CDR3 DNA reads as TGTGCCAGCAGGCCCCCGACAGGGGTGGAGACCCAGTACTTC.

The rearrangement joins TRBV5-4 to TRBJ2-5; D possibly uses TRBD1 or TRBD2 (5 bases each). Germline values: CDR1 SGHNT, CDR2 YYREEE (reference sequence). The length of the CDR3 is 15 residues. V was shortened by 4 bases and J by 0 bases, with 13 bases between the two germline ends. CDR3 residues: CASSPNEGYQETQYF. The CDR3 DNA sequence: TGTGCCAGCAGCCCAAACGAGGGGTACCAAGAGACCCAGTACTTC. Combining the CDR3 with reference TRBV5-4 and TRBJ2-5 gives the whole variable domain ETGVTQSPTHLIKTRGQQVTLRCSSQSGHNTVSWYQQALGQGPQFIFQYYREEENGRGNFPPRFSGLQFPNYSSELNVNALELDDSALYLCASSPNEGYQETQYFGPGTRLLVL.

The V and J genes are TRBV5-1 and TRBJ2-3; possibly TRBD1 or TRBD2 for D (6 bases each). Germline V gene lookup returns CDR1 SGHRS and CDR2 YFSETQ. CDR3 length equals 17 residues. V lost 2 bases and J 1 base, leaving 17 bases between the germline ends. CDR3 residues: CASSFGGGATRTDTQYF. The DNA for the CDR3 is TGCGCCAGCAGCTTTGGAGGGGGAGCGACCCGCACAGATACGCAGTATTTT.

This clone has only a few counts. This CDR3 is CASSEQETQYF. Written as DNA, the CDR3 is TGTGCCAGCAGTGAACAGGAGACCCAGTACTTC. The genes are TRBV2 and TRBJ2-5; unclear D gene. The CDR3 has 11 residues. Trimming cost V 2 bases and J 5 bases, with 3 bases left between them. The V gene's germline CDR1 is SNHLY and CDR2 FYNNEI.

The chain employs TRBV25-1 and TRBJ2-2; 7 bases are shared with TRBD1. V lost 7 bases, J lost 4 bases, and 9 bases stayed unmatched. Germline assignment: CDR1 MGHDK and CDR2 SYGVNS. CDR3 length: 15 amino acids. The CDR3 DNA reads TGTGCCAGCACTGAGACAGGGTCTGGCACCGGGGAGCTGTTTTTT. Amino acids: CASTETGSGTGELFF.

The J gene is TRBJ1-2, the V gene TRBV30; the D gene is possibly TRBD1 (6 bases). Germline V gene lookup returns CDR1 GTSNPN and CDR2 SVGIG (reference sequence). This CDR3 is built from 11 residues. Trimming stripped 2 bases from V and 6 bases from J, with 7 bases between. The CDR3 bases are TGTGCCTGGAGTCCAGGGGATGGCTACACCTTC. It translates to CAWSPGDGYTF.

CDR3 amino acids: CSVKTASNTEAFF. DNA for the CDR3: TGCAGCGTTAAAACAGCCTCGAACACTGAAGCTTTCTTT. The chain links TRBV29-1 to TRBJ1-1; no reliable D call. Trimming shortened V by 5 bases and J by 1 base, and 11 bases separated the two germline ends. The CDR3 has 13 amino acids. The germline V gene encodes CDR1 SQVTM and CDR2 ANQGSEA.

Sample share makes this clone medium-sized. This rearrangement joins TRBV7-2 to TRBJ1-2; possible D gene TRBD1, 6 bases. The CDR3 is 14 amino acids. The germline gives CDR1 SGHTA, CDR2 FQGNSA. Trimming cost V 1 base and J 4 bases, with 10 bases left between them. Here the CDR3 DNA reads TGTGCCAGCAGCTTAGACGGAGGGGGCTATGGCTACACCTTC. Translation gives CASSLDGGGYGYTF.

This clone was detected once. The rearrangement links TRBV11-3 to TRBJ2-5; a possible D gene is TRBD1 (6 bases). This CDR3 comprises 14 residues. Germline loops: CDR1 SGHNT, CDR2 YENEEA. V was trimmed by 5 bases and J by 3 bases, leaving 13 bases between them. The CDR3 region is CASSTGNLEETQYF. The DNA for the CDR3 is TGTGCCAGCAGCACAGGGAATTTGGAAGAGACCCAGTACTTC.

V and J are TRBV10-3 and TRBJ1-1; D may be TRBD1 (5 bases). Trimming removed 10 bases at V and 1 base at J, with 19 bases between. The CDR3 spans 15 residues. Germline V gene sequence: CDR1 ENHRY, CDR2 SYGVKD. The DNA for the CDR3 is TGTGCCACCTCGGGGCTGTTGAGGGAGAACACTGAAGCTTTCTTT. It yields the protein CATSGLLRENTEAFF.

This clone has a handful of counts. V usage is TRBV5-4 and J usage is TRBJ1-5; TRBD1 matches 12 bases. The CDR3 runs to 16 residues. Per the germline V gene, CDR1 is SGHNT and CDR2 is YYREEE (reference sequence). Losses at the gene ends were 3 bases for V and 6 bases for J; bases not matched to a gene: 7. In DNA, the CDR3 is TGTGCCAGCAGCTCCTCCGGGACAGGGGGCGGTCAGCCCCAGCATTTT. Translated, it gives CASSSSGTGGGQPQHF.

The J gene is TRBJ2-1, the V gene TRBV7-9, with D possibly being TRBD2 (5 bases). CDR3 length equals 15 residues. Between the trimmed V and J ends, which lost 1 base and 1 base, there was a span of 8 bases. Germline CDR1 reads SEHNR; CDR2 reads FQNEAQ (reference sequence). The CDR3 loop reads CASSLVRRSYNEQFF. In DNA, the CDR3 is TGTGCCAGCAGCTTAGTGAGGAGGTCCTACAATGAGCAGTTCTTC.

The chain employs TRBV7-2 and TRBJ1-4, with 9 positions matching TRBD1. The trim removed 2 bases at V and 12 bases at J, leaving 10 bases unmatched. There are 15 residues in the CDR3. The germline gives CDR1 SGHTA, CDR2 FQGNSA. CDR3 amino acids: CASSLSRTGVLELFF. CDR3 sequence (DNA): TGTGCCAGCAGCTTATCCAGGACAGGGGTTTTGGAACTGTTTTTT. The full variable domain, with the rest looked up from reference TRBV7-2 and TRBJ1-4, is GAGVSQSPSNKVTEKGKDVELRCDPISGHTALYWYRQSLGQGLEFLIYFQGNSAPDKSGLPSDRFSAERTGGSVSTLTIQRTQQEDSAVYLCASSLSRTGVLELFFGSGTQLSVL.

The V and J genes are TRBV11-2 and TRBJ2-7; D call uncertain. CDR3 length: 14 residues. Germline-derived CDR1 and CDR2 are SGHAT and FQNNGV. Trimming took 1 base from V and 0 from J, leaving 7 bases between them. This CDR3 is CASSLALNSYEQYF. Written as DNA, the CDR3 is TGTGCCAGCAGCTTAGCTCTCAACTCCTACGAGCAGTACTTC.

The CDR3 sequence is CASSVAGGRNEQFF. The CDR3 DNA sequence: TGTGCCAGCAGCGTAGCGGGGGGGAGGAATGAGCAGTTCTTC. The chain has TRBV6-5 and TRBJ2-1; the match to TRBD2 covers 11 bases. Germline V gene data show CDR1 as MNHEY and CDR2 as SVGAGI. CDR3 size: 14 residues. V shed 6 bases, J shed 7 bases, and the junction held 5 bases outside the gene matches.

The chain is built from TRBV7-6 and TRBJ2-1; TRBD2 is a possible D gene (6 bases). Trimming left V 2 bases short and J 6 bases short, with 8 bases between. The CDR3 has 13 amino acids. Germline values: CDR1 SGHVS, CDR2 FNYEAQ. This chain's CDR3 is CASSLRGGNEQFF. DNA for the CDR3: TGTGCCAGCAGCTTACGGGGAGGCAATGAGCAGTTCTTC.

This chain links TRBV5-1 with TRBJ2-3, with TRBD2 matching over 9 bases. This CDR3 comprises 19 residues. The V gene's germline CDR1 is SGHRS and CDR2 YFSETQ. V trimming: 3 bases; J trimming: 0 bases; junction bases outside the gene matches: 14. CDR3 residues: CASSSPLGSGSLSTDTQYF. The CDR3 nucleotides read TGCGCCAGCAGCTCTCCTCTGGGTAGCGGGAGCCTTAGCACAGATACGCAGTATTTT.

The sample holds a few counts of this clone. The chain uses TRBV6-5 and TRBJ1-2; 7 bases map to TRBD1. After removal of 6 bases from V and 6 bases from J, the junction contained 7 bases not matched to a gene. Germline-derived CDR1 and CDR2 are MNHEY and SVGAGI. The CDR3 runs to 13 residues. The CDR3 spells CASRPYRGHGYTF. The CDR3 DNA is TGTGCCAGCAGACCCTACAGGGGCCATGGCTACACCTTC.

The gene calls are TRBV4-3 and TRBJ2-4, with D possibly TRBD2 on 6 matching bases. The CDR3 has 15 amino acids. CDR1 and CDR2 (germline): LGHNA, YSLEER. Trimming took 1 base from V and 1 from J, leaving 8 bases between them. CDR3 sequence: CASSQAGVAKNIQYF. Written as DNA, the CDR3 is TGCGCCAGCAGCCAAGCGGGGGTGGCCAAAAACATTCAGTACTTC.